This entry concerns a single T cell receptor beta chain. This entry is derived from a study of CD8+ T cells in alopecia areata. Across the whole study: Twice a day, 5 to 10 mg of oral tofacitinib was administered to treated patients.

Sequencing relied on a cDNA template that was reverse transcribed from extracted RNA. Measured with immunoSEQ multiplex PCR; TCRdb has only the in-frame clones, and not every one. The data contain 220,000 or so clones, 50% to 60% of them singletons. Germline CDR1 SGHRS, CDR2 YFSETQ. V was clipped by 2 bases and J by 4 bases, with 7 bases between them. The CDR3 length is 14 residues. The V and J genes are TRBV5-1 and TRBJ2-6, with no clear D. Sample: CD4+ T cells sorted from blood, taken at week 0. This TCR derives from a human donor with alopecia areata. CDR3 loop: CASSLQSGANVLTF. DNA of the CDR3: TGCGCCAGCAGCTTACAATCAGGGGCCAACGTCCTGACTTTC.